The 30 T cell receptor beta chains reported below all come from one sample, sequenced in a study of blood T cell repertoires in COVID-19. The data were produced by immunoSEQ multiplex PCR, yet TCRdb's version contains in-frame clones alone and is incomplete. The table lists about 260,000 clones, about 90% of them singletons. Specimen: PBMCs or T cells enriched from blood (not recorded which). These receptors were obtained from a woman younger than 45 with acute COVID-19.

CDR3 coding DNA: TGTGCCAGCAGCCAATCTAGCGGGCCACTAGGTGGTGAGCAGTTCTTC. It translates to CASSQSSGPLGGEQFF. This chain joins TRBV3-1 (or the pseudogene TRBV3-2) and TRBJ2-1, with 8 bases aligning to TRBD2. CDR3 length: 16 residues. The trim removed 2 bases at V and 9 bases at J, leaving 12 bases unmatched. Germline CDR1 reads LGHDT; CDR2 reads YNNKEL (reference sequence).

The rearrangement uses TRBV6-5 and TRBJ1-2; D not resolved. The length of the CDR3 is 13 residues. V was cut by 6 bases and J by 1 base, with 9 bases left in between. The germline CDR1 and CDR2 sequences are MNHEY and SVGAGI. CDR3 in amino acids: CASRSERNYGYTF. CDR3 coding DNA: TGTGCCAGCAGGAGCGAGCGTAACTATGGCTACACCTTC.

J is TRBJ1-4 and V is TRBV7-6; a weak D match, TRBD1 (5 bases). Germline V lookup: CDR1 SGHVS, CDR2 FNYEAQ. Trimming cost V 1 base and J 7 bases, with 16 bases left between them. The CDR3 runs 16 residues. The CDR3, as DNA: TGTGCCAGCAGCTTAGGTGGGGGAGGGATACGTGAAAAACTGTTTTTT. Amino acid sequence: CASSLGGGGIREKLFF.

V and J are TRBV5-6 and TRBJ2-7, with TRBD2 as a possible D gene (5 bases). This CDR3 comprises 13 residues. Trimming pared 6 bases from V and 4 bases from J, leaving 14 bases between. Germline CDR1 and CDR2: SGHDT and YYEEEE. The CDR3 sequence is CASTPSGSYEQYF. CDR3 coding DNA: TGTGCCAGCACCCCAAGTGGGAGTTACGAGCAGTACTTC.

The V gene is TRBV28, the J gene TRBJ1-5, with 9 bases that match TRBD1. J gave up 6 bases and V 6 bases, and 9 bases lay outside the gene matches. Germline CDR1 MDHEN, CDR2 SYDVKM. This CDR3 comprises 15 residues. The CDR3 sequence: CASSPGQGNGQPQHF. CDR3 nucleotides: TGTGCCAGCAGCCCTGGACAGGGGAACGGTCAGCCCCAGCATTTT.

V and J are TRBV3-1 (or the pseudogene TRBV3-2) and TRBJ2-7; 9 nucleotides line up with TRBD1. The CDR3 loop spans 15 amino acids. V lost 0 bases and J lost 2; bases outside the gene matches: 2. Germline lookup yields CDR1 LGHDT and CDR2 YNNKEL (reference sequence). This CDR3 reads CASSQDGDRAYEQYF. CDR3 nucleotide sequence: TGTGCCAGCAGCCAAGATGGGGACAGGGCCTACGAGCAGTACTTC.

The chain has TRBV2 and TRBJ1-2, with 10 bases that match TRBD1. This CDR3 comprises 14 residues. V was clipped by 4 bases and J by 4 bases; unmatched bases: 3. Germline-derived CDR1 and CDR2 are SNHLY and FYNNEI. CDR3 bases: TGTGCCAGCAGTGCCGGGACAGGGGCCTATGGCTACACCTTC. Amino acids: CASSAGTGAYGYTF.

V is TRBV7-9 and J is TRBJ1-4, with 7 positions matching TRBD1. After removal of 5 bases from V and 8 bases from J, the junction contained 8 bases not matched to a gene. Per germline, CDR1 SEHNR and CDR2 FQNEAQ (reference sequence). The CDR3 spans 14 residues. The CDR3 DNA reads TGTGCCAGCAGCAGCTCGACAGGGAACGAAAAACTGTTTTTT. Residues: CASSSSTGNEKLFF.

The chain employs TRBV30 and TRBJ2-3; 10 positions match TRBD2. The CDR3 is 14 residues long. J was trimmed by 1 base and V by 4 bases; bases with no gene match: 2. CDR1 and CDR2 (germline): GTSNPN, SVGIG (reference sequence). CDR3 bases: TGTGCCTGGATGAGCGGGAGGGGCACAGATACGCAGTATTTT. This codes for CAWMSGRGTDTQYF.

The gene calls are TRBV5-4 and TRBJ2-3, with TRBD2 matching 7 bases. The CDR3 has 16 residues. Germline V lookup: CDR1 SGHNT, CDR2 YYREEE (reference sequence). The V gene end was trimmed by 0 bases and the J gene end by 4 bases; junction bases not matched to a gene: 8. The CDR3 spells CASSLDETSSPDTQYF. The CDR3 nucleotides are TGTGCCAGCAGCTTGGATGAGACTAGCTCTCCAGATACGCAGTATTTT.

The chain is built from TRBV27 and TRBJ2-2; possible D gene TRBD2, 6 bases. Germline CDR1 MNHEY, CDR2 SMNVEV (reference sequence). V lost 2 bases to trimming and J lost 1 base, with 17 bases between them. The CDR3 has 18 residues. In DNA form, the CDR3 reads TGTGCCAGCAGTTTAATGGGGGGTTTGGGGCGGAACACCGGGGAGCTGTTTTTT. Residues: CASSLMGGLGRNTGELFF.

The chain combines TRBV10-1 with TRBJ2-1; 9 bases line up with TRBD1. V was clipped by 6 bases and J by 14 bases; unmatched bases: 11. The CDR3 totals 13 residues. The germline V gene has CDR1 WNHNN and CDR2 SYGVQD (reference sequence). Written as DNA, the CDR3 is TGCGCCAGCAGAGCGCAAGAACAGGGGGCCGAGTTCTTC. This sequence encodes CASRAQEQGAEFF.

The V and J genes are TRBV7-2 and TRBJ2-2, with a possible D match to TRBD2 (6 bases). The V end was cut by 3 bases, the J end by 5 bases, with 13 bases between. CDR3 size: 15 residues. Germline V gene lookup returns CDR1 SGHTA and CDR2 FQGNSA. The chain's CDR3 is CASSFPSAHTGELFF. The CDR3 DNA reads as TGTGCCAGCAGCTTCCCTAGCGCGCATACCGGGGAGCTGTTTTTT.

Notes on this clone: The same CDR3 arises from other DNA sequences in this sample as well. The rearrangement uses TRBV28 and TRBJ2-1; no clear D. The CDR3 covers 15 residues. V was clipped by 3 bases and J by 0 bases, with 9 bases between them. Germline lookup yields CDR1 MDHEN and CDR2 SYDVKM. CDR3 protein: CASSLQASSYNEQFF. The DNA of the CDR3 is TGTGCCAGCAGTTTGCAGGCAAGCTCCTACAATGAGCAGTTCTTC.

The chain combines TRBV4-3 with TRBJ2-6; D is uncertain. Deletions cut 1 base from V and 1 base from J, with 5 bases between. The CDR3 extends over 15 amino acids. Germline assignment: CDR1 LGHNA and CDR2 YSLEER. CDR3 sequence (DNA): TGCGCCAGCAGCCAAGGAGTATCTGGGGCCAACGTCCTGACTTTC. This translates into CASSQGVSGANVLTF.

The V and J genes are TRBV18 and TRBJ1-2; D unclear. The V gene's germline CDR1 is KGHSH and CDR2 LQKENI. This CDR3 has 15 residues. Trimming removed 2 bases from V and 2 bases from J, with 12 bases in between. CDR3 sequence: CASSPDGGLNYGYTF. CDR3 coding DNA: TGTGCCAGCTCACCAGACGGCGGGTTGAACTATGGCTACACCTTC.

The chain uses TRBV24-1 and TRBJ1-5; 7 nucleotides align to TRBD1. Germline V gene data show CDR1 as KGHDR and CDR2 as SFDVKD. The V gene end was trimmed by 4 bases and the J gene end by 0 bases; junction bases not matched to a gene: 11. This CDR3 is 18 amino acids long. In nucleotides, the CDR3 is TGTGCCACCAGTGAAACCGGGACAGCCTTCAATAGCAATCAGCCCCAGCATTTT. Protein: CATSETGTAFNSNQPQHF.

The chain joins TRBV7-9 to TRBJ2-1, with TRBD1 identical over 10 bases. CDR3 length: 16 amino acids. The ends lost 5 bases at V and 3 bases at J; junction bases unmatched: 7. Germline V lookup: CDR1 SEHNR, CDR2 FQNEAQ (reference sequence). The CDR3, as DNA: TGTGCCAGCAGCGACCGACAGGGGGCTTTCTACAATGAGCAGTTCTTC. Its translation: CASSDRQGAFYNEQFF.

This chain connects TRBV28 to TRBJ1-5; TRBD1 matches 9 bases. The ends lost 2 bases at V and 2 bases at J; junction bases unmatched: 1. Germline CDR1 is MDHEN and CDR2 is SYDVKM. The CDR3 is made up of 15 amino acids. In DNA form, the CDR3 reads TGTGCCAGCAGTTTAACAGGGGGCGGCAATCAGCCCCAGCATTTT. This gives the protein CASSLTGGGNQPQHF.

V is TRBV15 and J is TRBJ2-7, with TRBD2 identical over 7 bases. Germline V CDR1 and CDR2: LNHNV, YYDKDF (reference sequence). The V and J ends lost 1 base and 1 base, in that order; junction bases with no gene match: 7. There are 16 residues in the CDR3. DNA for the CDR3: TGTGCCACCAGCAGAGGGATGGCTAGCGGATCCTACGAGCAGTACTTC. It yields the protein CATSRGMASGSYEQYF.

CDR3 sequence: CSVVSTRTDTQYF. The CDR3 DNA sequence: TGCAGCGTTGTTAGCACTCGGACAGATACGCAGTATTTT. The chain has TRBV29-1 and TRBJ2-3; D is unresolved. The germline V gene encodes CDR1 SQVTM and CDR2 ANQGSEA. V was clipped by 4 bases and J by 3 bases, with 11 bases between them. This CDR3 is 13 amino acids long.

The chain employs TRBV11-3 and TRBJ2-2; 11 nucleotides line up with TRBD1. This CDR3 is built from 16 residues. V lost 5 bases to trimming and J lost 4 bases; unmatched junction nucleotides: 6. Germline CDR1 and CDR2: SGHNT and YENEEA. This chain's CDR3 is CASSPGQGGSTGELFF. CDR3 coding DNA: TGTGCCAGCAGCCCGGGACAGGGGGGGAGCACCGGGGAGCTGTTTTTT.

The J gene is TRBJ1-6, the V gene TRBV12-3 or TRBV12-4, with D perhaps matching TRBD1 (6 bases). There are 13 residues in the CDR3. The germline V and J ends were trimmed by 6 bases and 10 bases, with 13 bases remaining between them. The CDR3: CASSPRGGSPLHF. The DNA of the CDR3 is TGTGCCAGCAGCCCCAGGGGTGGGTCACCCCTCCACTTT.

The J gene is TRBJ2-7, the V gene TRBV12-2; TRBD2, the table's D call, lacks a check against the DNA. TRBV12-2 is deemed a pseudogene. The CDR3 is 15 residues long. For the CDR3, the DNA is TGTGCAAGTCGCTTAGCCGGACTAGGGGACTACGAGCAGTACTTC. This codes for CASRLAGLGDYEQYF.

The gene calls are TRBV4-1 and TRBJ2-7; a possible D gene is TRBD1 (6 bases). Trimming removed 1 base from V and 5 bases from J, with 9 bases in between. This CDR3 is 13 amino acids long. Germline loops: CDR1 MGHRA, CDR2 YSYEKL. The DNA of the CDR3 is TGCGCCAGCAGCCAAGGACAGGCCGACGAGCAGTACTTC. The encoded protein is CASSQGQADEQYF.

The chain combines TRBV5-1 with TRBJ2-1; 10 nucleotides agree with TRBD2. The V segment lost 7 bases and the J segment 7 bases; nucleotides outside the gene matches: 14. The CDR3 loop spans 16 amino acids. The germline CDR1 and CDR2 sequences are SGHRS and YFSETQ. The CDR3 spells CASHSGLAGARNEQFF. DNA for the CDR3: TGCGCCAGCCACTCGGGGCTAGCGGGAGCGAGGAATGAGCAGTTCTTC.

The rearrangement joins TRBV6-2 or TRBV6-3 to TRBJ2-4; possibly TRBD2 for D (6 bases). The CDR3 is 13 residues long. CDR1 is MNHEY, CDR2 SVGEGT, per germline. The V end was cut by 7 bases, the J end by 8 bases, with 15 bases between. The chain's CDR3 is CASTPGGWDIQYF. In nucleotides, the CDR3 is TGTGCCAGCACCCCCGGGGGTTGGGACATTCAGTACTTC.

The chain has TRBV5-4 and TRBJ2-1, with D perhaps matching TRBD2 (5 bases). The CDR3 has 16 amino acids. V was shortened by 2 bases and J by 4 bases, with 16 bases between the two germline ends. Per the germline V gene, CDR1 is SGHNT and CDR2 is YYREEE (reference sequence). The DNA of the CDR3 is TGTGCCAGCAGCTTAGGAAGCGGATCTAATTACAATGAGCAGTTCTTC. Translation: CASSLGSGSNYNEQFF.

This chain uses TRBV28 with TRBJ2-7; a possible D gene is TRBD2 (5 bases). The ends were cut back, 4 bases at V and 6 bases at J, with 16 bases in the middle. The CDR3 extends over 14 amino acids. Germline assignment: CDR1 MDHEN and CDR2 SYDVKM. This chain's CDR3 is CASSSRHIASEQYF. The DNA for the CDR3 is TGTGCCAGCAGTTCACGACATATAGCGTCCGAGCAGTACTTC.

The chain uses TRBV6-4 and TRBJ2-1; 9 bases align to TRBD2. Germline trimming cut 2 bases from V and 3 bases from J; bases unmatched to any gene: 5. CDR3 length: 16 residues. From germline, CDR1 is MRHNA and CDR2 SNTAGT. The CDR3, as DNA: TGTGCCAGCAGTGACCTAGCGGGAAGAAACTACAATGAGCAGTTCTTC. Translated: CASSDLAGRNYNEQFF.